This T cell receptor (beta chain) comes out of a study of lymphopenia after photon versus proton radiotherapy. General study findings and limits: Photon-treated patients lost naive T cells and TCR diversity; proton-treated stayed stable. A bigger post-nadir fall in TCR diversity correlated inversely with survival time in deceased patients. Survival link was tested only in deceased patients; proton benefit remains a possibility.

The sample holds one count of this clone. Its antigen remains unidentified. Only in-frame clones appear in the TCRdb table, and some are missing; sequencing was by immunoSEQ multiplex PCR. The repertoire consists of about 20,000 clones, with roughly 91% occurring once and the leading ten covering around 10%. V shed 1 base and J shed 3 bases, with 10 bases lying between them. CDR1 and CDR2 (germline): MNHNS, SASEGT. The CDR3 is made up of 15 amino acids. Source: peripheral blood, taken from a patient treated with proton-based radiotherapy. J is TRBJ1-5 and V is TRBV6-1; D gene ambiguous. This TCR derives from a man at least 80 years old with esophageal cancer. The CDR3 is CASSEEGRFNQPQHF. The DNA for the CDR3 is TGTGCCAGCAGTGAAGAAGGACGGTTCAATCAGCCCCAGCATTTT.